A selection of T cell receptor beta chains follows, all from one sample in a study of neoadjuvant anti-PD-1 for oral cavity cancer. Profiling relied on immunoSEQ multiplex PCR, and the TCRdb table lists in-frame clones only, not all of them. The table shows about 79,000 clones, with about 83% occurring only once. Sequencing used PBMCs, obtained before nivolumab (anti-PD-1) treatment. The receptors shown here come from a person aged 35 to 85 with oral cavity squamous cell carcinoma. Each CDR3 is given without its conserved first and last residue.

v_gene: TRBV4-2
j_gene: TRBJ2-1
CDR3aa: ASSQGGREVPEQF

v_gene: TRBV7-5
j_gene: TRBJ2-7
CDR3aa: ARRGLAREQY

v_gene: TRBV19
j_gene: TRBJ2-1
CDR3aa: ASSPLLDRYNEQF

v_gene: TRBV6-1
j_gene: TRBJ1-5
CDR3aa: ASSAQQGFSNQPQH

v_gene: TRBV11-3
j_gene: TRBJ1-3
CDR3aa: ASSLRSGLGNTIY

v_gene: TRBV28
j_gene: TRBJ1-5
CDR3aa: ASSQTDSNQPQH

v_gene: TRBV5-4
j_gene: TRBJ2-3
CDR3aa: ASSFPSLGGRGDTQY

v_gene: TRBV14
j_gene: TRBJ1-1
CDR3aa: ASSQWPGQTEAF

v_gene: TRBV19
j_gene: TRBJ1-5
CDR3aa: ASSIGSYQPQH

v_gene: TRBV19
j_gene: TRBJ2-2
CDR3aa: ASRQGAGTGELF

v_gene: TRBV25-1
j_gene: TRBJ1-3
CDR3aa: ASSDEGINTIY

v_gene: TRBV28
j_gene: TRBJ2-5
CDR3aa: ASSNGQGAGETQY

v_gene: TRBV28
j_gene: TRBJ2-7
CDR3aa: ASSLKIQARSSYEQY

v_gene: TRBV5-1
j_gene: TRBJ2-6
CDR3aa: ASRQVGSGANVLT

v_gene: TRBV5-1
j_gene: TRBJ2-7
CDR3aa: ASSSGQGQNYEQY

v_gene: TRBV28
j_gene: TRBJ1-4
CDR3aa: ASSARWGKLF

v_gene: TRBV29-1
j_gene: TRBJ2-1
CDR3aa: SVPPKEGSYNEQF

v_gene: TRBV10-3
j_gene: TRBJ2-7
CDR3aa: AIRPSPGPLYEQY

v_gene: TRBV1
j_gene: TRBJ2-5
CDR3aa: TSSQHGASFQETQY

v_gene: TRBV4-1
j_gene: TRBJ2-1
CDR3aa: ASSDRGDEQF

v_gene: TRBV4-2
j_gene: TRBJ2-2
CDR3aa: ASSQDRTARGELF

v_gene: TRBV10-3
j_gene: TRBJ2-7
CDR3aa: AISLRDRVYEQY

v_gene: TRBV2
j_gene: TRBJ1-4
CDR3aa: ASKGTGWGEKLF

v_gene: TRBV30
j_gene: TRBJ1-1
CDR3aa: AWRCRGCPEAF

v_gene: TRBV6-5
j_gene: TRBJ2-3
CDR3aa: ASSSGQGVADTQY

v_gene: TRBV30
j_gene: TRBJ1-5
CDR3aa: AWSRRSGGQPQH

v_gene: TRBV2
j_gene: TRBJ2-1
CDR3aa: ASSWGGNEQF

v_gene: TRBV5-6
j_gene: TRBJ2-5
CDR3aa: ASSLAGTHGTQY

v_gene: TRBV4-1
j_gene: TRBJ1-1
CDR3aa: ASSQDVRGRTEAF

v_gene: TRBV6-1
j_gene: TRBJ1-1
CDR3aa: ASTARSENTEAF

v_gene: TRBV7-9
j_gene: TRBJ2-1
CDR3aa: ASSPDGRTYNEQF

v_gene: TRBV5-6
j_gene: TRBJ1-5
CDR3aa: ASSLGRQGSNQPQH

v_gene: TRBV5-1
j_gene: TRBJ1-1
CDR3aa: ASSLDPGGTEAF

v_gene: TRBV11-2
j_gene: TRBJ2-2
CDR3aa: ASSLEGRTNTGELF

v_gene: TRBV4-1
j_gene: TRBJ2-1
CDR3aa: ASSPLGLVYNEQF

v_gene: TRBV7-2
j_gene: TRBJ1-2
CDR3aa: ASSEGPGELVNSGYT

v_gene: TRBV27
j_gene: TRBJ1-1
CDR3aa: ASSLGGEAF

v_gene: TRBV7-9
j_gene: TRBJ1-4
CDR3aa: ASSFNSYEKLF

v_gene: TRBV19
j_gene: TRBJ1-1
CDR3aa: ASSKTEGRGTEAF

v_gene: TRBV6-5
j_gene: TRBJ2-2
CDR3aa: ATGGTGPTGELF

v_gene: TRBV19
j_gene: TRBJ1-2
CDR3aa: ASSIEVKGYT

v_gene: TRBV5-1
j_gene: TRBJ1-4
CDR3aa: ASSLGRTVNEKLF

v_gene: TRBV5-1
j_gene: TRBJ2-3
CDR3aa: ASSLGTSGGGTDTQY

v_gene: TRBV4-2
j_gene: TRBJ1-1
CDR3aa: ASSPETGANTEAF

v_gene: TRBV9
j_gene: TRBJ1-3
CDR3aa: ASSVGGTGRSGNTIY

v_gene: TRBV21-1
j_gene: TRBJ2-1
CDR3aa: ASSKGSRENNEQF

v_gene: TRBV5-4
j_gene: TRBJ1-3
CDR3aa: ASSPGHHSGNTIY

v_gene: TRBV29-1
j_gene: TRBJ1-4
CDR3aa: SVGGAATNEKLF

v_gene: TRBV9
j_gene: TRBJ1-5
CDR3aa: ASSVGWDSNQPQH